Presented here are 10 T cell receptor beta chains from one specimen sequenced in a study of control samples from healthy donors and cancer patients. Assay used: immunoSEQ multiplex PCR; TCRdb lists only in-frame clones, some missing. In the table there are some 11,000 clones, approximately 94% of which are singletons. Sequenced material: PBMCs. Receptors were obtained from a man aged 65-85 years with head and neck cancer.

The rearrangement uses TRBV28 and TRBJ1-5; TRBD1 might be the D (5 bases). CDR3 length: 13 amino acids. V was shortened by 7 bases and J by 7 bases, with 14 bases between the two germline ends. Germline CDR1 MDHEN, CDR2 SYDVKM. The CDR3 is CASTGTAGQPQHF. In nucleotides, the CDR3 is TGTGCCAGCACAGGGACCGCGGGGCAGCCCCAGCATTTT. The entire variable domain, with the rest obtained from reference TRBV28 and TRBJ1-5, is as follows: DVKVTQSSRYLVKRTGEKVFLECVQDMDHENMFWYRQDPGLGLRLIYFSYDVKMKEKGDIPEGYSVSREKKERFSLILESASTNQTSMYLCASTGTAGQPQHFGDGTRLSIL.

This clone was seen only once. The gene calls are TRBV10-3 and TRBJ1-2, with 8 bases that match TRBD1. The CDR3 is made up of 15 amino acids. Losses at the gene ends were 2 bases for V and 8 bases for J; bases not matched to a gene: 10. Germline CDR1 ENHRY, CDR2 SYGVKD. The CDR3: CAISETEAQGVGYTF. CDR3 nucleotides: TGTGCCATCAGTGAGACCGAGGCACAGGGGGTAGGCTACACCTTC.

This chain uses TRBV10-3 with TRBJ1-2; D perhaps matches TRBD1 (6 bases). Deletions cut 0 bases from V and 7 bases from J, with 15 bases between. The length of the CDR3 is 15 residues. Germline CDR1 and CDR2: ENHRY and SYGVKD. For the CDR3, the DNA is TGTGCCATCAGTGAGTCGAACAGGGTCGTCTCTGGCTACACCTTC. This sequence encodes CAISESNRVVSGYTF.

The V gene is TRBV28, the J gene TRBJ1-1; D call uncertain. V lost 1 base and J 5 bases, leaving 14 bases between the germline ends. Germline CDR1 MDHEN, CDR2 SYDVKM. CDR3 length: 15 amino acids. In nucleotides, the CDR3 is TGTGCCAGCAGTTTATATGCACAGTTGGGGACTGAAGCTTTCTTT. Encoded protein: CASSLYAQLGTEAFF.

This chain joins TRBV5-1 and TRBJ2-7; either TRBD1 or TRBD2 may fit D (6 bases each). This CDR3 is 16 amino acids long. Germline CDR1 SGHRS, CDR2 YFSETQ. The ends were cut back, 3 bases at V and 5 bases at J, with 21 bases in the middle. CDR3: CASSWGDTGGGNEQYF. For the CDR3, the DNA is TGCGCCAGCAGCTGGGGGGACACAGGTGGCGGGAACGAGCAGTACTTC.

This chain joins TRBV5-6 and TRBJ2-4, with D uncertain. CDR1 and CDR2 from the germline V gene are SGHDT and YYEEEE. The CDR3 loop spans 16 amino acids. Trimming removed 2 bases at V and 0 bases at J, with 12 bases between. The CDR3 loop is CASSFGSDLAKNIQYF. CDR3 DNA sequence: TGTGCCAGCAGCTTCGGCTCGGATCTAGCCAAAAACATTCAGTACTTC.

The chain uses TRBV5-1 and TRBJ2-3; no definite D call. The CDR3 is made up of 16 amino acids. Germline CDR1 reads SGHRS; CDR2 reads YFSETQ. V was trimmed by 0 bases and J by 0 bases, leaving 11 bases between them. The CDR3 DNA reads TGCGCCAGCAGCTTGGACTACATAAAAAGCACAGATACGCAGTATTTT. Translated: CASSLDYIKSTDTQYF.

V gene TRBV4-1 combines with J gene TRBJ1-2; tentative D call: TRBD1 (5 bases). With 0 bases removed from V and 5 bases from J, the gap between germline ends came to 10 bases. The CDR3 is made up of 14 amino acids. CDR1 is MGHRA and CDR2 is YSYEKL in the germline V gene. The CDR3 loop is CASSQEGQIYGYTF. CDR3 coding DNA: TGCGCCAGCAGCCAAGAGGGGCAGATTTATGGCTACACCTTC.

CDR3 nucleotides: TGCGCCAGCAGCTTGGGGTCTGGCGGGGGGCACACCGGGGAGCTGTTTTTT. Its translation is CASSLGSGGGHTGELFF. The chain combines TRBV5-1 with TRBJ2-2; 8 bases map to TRBD2. Germline-derived CDR1 and CDR2 are SGHRS and YFSETQ. The CDR3 is made up of 17 amino acids. J lost 3 bases, V lost 0 bases, and 7 bases had no gene match.

The V call is TRBV15, the J call TRBJ2-1; tentatively, D is TRBD1 (5 bases). V shed 8 bases and J shed 1 base, with 9 bases lying between them. CDR1 LNHNV and CDR2 YYDKDF come from the germline V gene (reference sequence). The CDR3 sequence is 13 residues long. CDR3 coding DNA: TGTGCCACCGATCAGGGATCCTACAATGAGCAGTTCTTC. Its translation: CATDQGSYNEQFF.